The entry below describes one TCR beta chain. TCRdb reprocessed the RT-PCR reads with MiXCR, giving one entry per CDR3 protein. The repertoire consists of about 680,000 distinct CDR3 sequences, with 14% occurring once and the leading ten covering 3.6%. CDR1 and CDR2 (germline): KGHDR, SFDVKD. The CDR3 spans 13 residues. With 5 bases removed from V and 4 bases from J, the gap between germline ends came to 8 bases. Sequences were obtained from memory CD4+ T cells from blood. This receptor was taken from a female donor in good health, serving as a healthy control. The J gene is TRBJ2-1, the V gene TRBV24-1; TRBD2 might be the D (5 bases). The CDR3 loop is CATSGRGYNEQFF. The CDR3 DNA is TGTGCCACCAGTGGCCGGGGATACAATGAGCAGTTCTTC.